The source of this T cell receptor (beta chain) is a study of T-cell reconstitution after alpha-beta-depleted transplantation in children. Study results and limitations: Most T-cell counts and diversity one year after the transplant came from T cells that were newly produced. High day-60 TCRbeta diversity in some patients came from surviving recipient T cells and thymic progenitors. As was reported, about two months after transplant, alpha-beta T cells came from several hundred expanded graft clones.

This clonotype was seen only a few times. Its antigen is not known. CDR1 and CDR2 from the germline V gene are MGHDK and SYGVNS. There are 16 residues in the CDR3. V gave up 1 base and J gave up 1 base; unmatched junction bases: 3. A TCRbeta library incorporating unique molecular identifiers was prepared. One entry per CDR3 protein results from TCRdb running MiXCR on the PCR reads. The profile shows 250,000 to 300,000 distinct CDR3 sequences, around a tenth of them singletons. This TCR came from a boy under two years old with acute myeloid leukemia, due to receive a stem cell transplant. V gene TRBV25-1 combines with J gene TRBJ2-7; 11 positions match TRBD2. The input for sequencing was PBMCs, taken before TCRalphabeta/CD19-depleted stem cell transplant. This CDR3 reads CASSESTSGGSYEQYF. The CDR3 nucleotides are TGTGCCAGCAGTGAATCCACTAGCGGGGGTTCCTACGAGCAGTACTTC.